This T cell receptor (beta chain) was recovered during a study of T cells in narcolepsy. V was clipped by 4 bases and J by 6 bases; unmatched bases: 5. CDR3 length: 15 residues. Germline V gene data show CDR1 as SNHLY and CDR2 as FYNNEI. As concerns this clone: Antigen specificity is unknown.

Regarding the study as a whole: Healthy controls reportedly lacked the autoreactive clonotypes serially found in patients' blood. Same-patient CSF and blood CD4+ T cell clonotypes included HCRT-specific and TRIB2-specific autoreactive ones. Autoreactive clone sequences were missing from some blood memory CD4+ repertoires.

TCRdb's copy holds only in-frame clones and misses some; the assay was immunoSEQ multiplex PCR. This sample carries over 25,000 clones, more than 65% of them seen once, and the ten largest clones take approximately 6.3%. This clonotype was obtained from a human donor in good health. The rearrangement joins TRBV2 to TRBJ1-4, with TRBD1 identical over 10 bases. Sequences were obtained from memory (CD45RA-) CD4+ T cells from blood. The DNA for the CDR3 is TGTGCCAGCAGTGGAGACAGGGGGCTGTATGAAAAACTGTTTTTT. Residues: CASSGDRGLYEKLFF.